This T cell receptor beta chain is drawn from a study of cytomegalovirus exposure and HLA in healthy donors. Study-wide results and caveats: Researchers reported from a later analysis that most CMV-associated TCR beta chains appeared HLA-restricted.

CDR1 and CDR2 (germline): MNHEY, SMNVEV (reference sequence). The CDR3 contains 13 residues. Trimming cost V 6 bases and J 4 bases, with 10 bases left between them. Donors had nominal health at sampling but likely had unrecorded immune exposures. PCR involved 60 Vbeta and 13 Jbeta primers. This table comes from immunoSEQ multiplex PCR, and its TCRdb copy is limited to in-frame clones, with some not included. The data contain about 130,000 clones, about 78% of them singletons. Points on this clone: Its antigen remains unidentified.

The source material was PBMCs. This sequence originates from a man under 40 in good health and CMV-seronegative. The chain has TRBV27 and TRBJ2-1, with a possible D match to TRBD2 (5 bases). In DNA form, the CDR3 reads TGTGCCAGCAGACTAGACGGGTACAATGAGCAGTTCTTC. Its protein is CASRLDGYNEQFF.